This T cell receptor beta chain is from a study of shared clonotypes between healthy human individuals. Study-level information: The donor pool was made up of a couple of women and three men aged 18 to 49.

CD45RO-negative, CCR7-selected cells formed the naive CD8 fraction, which excluded terminally differentiated effector memory CD45RA+ cells. The CDR3 runs 14 residues. Germline assignment: CDR1 LNHDA and CDR2 SQIVND (reference sequence). V was cut by 3 bases and J by 2 bases, with 7 bases left in between. Sorted-subset replicate PCRs used roughly 220 ng DNA, some 30,000 T cell genomes. Data came from immunoSEQ multiplex PCR; TCRdb stores just in-frame clones and leaves some out. The sample carries millions of clones, about 95% recorded once. This sequence was found in a young man in good health. Source material: naive CD8+ T cells sorted from blood. The V and J genes are TRBV19 and TRBJ2-2; D not resolved. The CDR3 nucleotides read TGTGCCAGTAGTATGGTCCACAACACCGGGGAGCTGTTTTTT. It yields the protein CASSMVHNTGELFF. The full variable domain, with the rest looked up from reference TRBV19 and TRBJ2-2, is DGGITQSPKYLFRKEGQNVTLSCEQNLNHDAMYWYRQDPGQGLRLIYYSQIVNDFQKGDIAEGYSVSREKKESFPLTVTSAQKNPTAFYLCASSMVHNTGELFFGEGSRLTVL.